This is a list of T cell receptor beta chains from one sample in a study of blood T cell repertoires in COVID-19. Libraries were prepared by immunoSEQ multiplex PCR; TCRdb keeps only in-frame clonotypes and omits some of them. The table lists more than 90,000 clones, about 80% of them singletons. Material: peripheral blood. The receptors originated from an elderly man with acute or convalescent COVID-19. CDR3s include the opening cysteine and the closing phenylalanine or tryptophan. The D gene is left open where the match is weak. Where a row states a size, it is once, few, many or the class of an expanded clone; other rows omit it.

d_call	v_call	j_call	clone_size	cdr3_aa	cdr3_nt
.	TRBV2	TRBJ2-6	.	CASHGSSGANVLTF	TGTGCCTCCCACGGGAGCTCTGGGGCCAACGTCCTGACTTTC
TRBD1	TRBV19	TRBJ1-6	few	CASKRADRGTYNSPLHF	TGTGCCAGTAAGAGGGCGGACAGGGGAACCTATAATTCACCCCTCCACTTT
.	TRBV14	TRBJ2-3	.	CASSQGSGFTDTQYF	TGTGCCAGCAGCCAAGGTTCGGGGTTCACAGATACGCAGTATTTT
TRBD1	TRBV19	TRBJ1-2	.	CASSGGSGYTF	TGTGCCAGTTCAGGGGGAAGCGGCTACACCTTC
.	TRBV6-2/TRBV6-3	TRBJ1-2	.	CASSYSTMGLYYGYTF	TGTGCCAGCAGTTACTCGACCATGGGACTTTACTATGGCTACACCTTC
.	TRBV7-9	TRBJ1-1	.	CASSKTDRNTEAFF	TGTGCCAGCAGCAAGACGGACAGGAACACTGAAGCTTTCTTT
TRBD1	TRBV7-9	TRBJ2-7	.	CASSPGQGNSYEQYF	TGTGCCAGCAGCCCGGGACAGGGAAACTCCTACGAGCAGTACTTC
.	TRBV2	TRBJ2-5	.	CASSHRQNQETQYF	TGTGCCAGCAGCCACCGACAGAATCAAGAGACCCAGTACTTC
TRBD1	TRBV6-4	TRBJ1-2	.	CASSAGTGIVGYTF	TGTGCCAGCAGCGCCGGGACAGGGATAGTAGGCTACACCTTC
TRBD1	TRBV6-5	TRBJ2-7	.	CASSYGQGRGYEQYF	TGTGCCAGCAGTTACGGACAGGGGAGAGGGTACGAGCAGTACTTC
.	TRBV29-1	TRBJ2-1	.	CSVESNEQFF	TGCAGCGTTGAGAGTAATGAGCAGTTCTTC
TRBD1	TRBV5-5	TRBJ2-3	.	CASGEGWTGGSTDTQYF	TGTGCCAGCGGGGAAGGATGGACAGGGGGGAGCACAGATACGCAGTATTTT
.	TRBV10-2	TRBJ1-1	few	CASSEREVATEAFF	TGCGCCAGCAGTGAGCGGGAGGTAGCCACTGAAGCTTTCTTT
TRBD1	TRBV28	TRBJ1-1	.	CASSSPATGRNTEAFF	TGTGCCAGCAGCTCACCCGCGACAGGGAGGAACACTGAAGCTTTCTTT
TRBD2	TRBV7-9	TRBJ2-1	.	CASSFRTSVLVNEQFF	TGTGCCAGCAGCTTCCGGACTAGCGTGTTGGTAAATGAGCAGTTCTTC
.	TRBV5-6	TRBJ2-4	.	CASSLAKDRPNLAKNIQYF	TGTGCCAGCAGCTTGGCCAAAGACAGGCCCAACCTAGCCAAAAACATTCAGTACTTC
TRBD2	TRBV4-3	TRBJ2-2	.	CASSQGGPSGTGELFF	TGCGCCAGCAGCCAAGGGGGGCCTAGCGGGACCGGGGAGCTGTTTTTT
.	TRBV7-2	TRBJ1-1	.	CASSPMTGSTEAFF	TGTGCCAGCAGCCCAATGACAGGTTCCACTGAAGCTTTCTTT
TRBD2	TRBV18	TRBJ2-2	.	CASSLGTSGDGELFF	TGTGCCAGCTCACTTGGGACTAGCGGAGACGGGGAGCTGTTTTTT
TRBD1	TRBV25-1	TRBJ1-2	.	CASSVGQGIYGYTF	TGTGCCAGCAGTGTAGGACAGGGTATCTATGGCTACACCTTC
.	TRBV3-1/TRBV3-2	TRBJ2-5	.	CASSQGRAETQYF	TGTGCCAGCAGCCAAGGGAGGGCGGAGACCCAGTACTTC
.	TRBV11-2	TRBJ1-2	.	CAVGGESHGYTF	TGTGCCGTAGGGGGGGAGTCCCATGGCTACACCTTC